The clone carrying this TCR beta chain was recorded once. Antigen: not known. This sample was included in a study of T cell responses to AZD1222 COVID-19 vaccine. The CDR3 loop spans 13 amino acids. Trimming stripped 0 bases from V and 4 bases from J, with 8 bases between. Germline lookup yields CDR1 GTSNPN and CDR2 SVGIG (reference sequence). Study-level results: The CD4 TCRs associated with vaccination extended across spike and predominated at 160-218 and 743-854. A mostly white British donor set with more females was recruited, and clonal diversity was possibly underestimated.

Some clones are missing from TCRdb's copy, which holds only in-frame ones; the method was immunoSEQ multiplex PCR. Of roughly 130,000 clones detected, just under 95% appear once; the ten largest clones hold around 6.6%. This TCR came from an adult in good health. This material consisted of peripheral blood, taken on day 0 of AZD1222 vaccination. The V and J genes are TRBV30 and TRBJ2-3; weak D call: TRBD1 (5 bases). The CDR3 spells CAWSVQGADTQYF. In DNA form, the CDR3 reads TGTGCCTGGAGTGTTCAGGGCGCAGATACGCAGTATTTT.